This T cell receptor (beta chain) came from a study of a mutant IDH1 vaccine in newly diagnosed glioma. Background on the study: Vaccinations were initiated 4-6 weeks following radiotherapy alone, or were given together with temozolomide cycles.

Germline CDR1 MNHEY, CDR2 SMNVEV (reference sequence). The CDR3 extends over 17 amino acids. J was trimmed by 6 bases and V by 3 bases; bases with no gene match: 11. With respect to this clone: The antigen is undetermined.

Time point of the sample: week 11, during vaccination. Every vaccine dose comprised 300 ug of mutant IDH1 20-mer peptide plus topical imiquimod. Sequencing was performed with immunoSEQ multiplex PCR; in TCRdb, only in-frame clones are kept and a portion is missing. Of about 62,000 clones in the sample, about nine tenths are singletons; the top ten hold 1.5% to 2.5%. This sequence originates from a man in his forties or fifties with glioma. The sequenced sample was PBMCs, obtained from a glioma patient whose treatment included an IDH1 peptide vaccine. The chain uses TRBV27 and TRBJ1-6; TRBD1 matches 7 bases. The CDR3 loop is CASSLMRGRSSNSPLHF. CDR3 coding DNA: TGTGCCAGCAGTTTGATGAGGGGGCGATCATCTAATTCACCCCTCCACTTT.